The clone carrying this T cell receptor beta chain came up once. The entry originates in a study of blood T cell repertoires in COVID-19. At the level of the study: Italy, Spain and the United States were the sources of the convalescent and acute COVID-19 samples.

Germline V gene sequence: CDR1 KGHSH, CDR2 LQKENI. V was shortened by 5 bases and J by 5 bases, with 16 bases between the two germline ends. The CDR3 extends over 15 amino acids. Sequencing was performed with immunoSEQ multiplex PCR; in TCRdb, only in-frame clones are kept and a portion is missing. The sample lists about 220,000 clones, 86% occurring once. This receptor was taken from a woman between 35 and 50 years old with acute COVID-19. The chain couples TRBV18 to TRBJ1-5, with TRBD1 as a possible D gene (5 bases). Sequenced material: PBMCs or T cells enriched from blood (not recorded which). DNA for the CDR3: TGTGCCAGCTCAGACAGCAACCCAGGGCATCAGCCCCAGCATTTT. As protein: CASSDSNPGHQPQHF.